These 22 T cell receptor beta chains came from one sample sequenced in a study of blood T cell repertoires in COVID-19. Profiling relied on immunoSEQ multiplex PCR, and the TCRdb table lists in-frame clones only, not all of them. The sample holds 68,000 or so clones; about three quarters are singletons and the top ten take about 25%. The sequencing input was peripheral blood. The origin of the receptors is a human donor in a cohort sampled during active COVID-19.

CDR3 region: CASSPGTSTDTQYF. The CDR3 DNA reads TGTGCCAGCTCTCCCGGGACAAGCACAGATACGCAGTATTTT. The V and J genes are TRBV18 and TRBJ2-3, with TRBD1 as a possible D gene (6 bases). CDR3 length: 14 residues. CDR1 is KGHSH, CDR2 LQKENI, per germline. V lost 6 bases to trimming and J lost 0 bases, with 10 bases between them.

This CDR3 is CASSLGLDYEQYF. CDR3 sequence (DNA): TGTGCCAGCAGCTTGGGACTAGATTACGAGCAGTACTTC. The chain employs TRBV5-6 and TRBJ2-7, with D possibly being TRBD2 (6 bases). From germline, CDR1 is SGHDT and CDR2 YYEEEE. The CDR3 spans 13 residues. The ends were cut back, 0 bases at V and 4 bases at J, with 8 bases in the middle.

Written as DNA, the CDR3 is TGTGCCAGTAGTCCCTCCCGCGGGACAGGGTCGACCTACGAGCAGTACTTC. It codes for CASSPSRGTGSTYEQYF. The chain is built from TRBV19 and TRBJ2-7; 9 nucleotides line up with TRBD1. This CDR3 spans 17 amino acids. Per germline, CDR1 LNHDA and CDR2 SQIVND (reference sequence). V was clipped by 5 bases and J by 2 bases; unmatched bases: 13.

In the case of this clone: The junction does not match germline at one end; this may be a read error. The chain is built from TRBV28 and TRBJ2-7, with D possibly matching TRBD2 (5 bases). The CDR3 consists of 13 residues. Germline CDR1 and CDR2: MDHEN and SYDVKM. The CDR3 sequence is CASSTENRGSQVF. The CDR3 nucleotides are TGTGCCAGCAGCACAGAAAACAGAGGGAGTCAAGTCTTC.

The genes are TRBV5-4 and TRBJ1-5; 7 bases align to TRBD1. Germline V gene lookup returns CDR1 SGHNT and CDR2 YYREEE (reference sequence). The V segment lost 4 bases and the J segment 3 bases; nucleotides outside the gene matches: 4. The CDR3 is made up of 14 amino acids. CDR3 sequence reads: CASSTGTANQPQHF. Written as DNA, the CDR3 is TGTGCCAGCAGCACGGGGACAGCCAATCAGCCCCAGCATTTT.

The gene calls are TRBV18 and TRBJ2-1; D perhaps matches TRBD2 (5 bases). The CDR3 length is 15 residues. Trimming pared 6 bases from V and 0 bases from J, leaving 12 bases between. CDR1 and CDR2 from the germline V gene are KGHSH and LQKENI. This CDR3 is CASSYDYDSYNEQFF. The CDR3 DNA is TGTGCCAGCTCTTACGACTACGACTCCTACAATGAGCAGTTCTTC.

J is TRBJ2-5 and V is TRBV11-2; no definite D call. The CDR3 length is 15 residues. Per the germline V gene, CDR1 is SGHAT and CDR2 is FQNNGV. Between the trimmed V and J ends, which lost 4 bases and 0 bases, there was a span of 12 bases. CDR3 in amino acids: CASSSPSDNQETQYF. Written as DNA, the CDR3 is TGTGCCAGCAGCTCCCCATCCGACAACCAAGAGACCCAGTACTTC.

The rearrangement joins TRBV7-2 to TRBJ1-1; tentative D call: TRBD1 (5 bases). V shed 1 base and J shed 3 bases, with 12 bases lying between them. The germline gives CDR1 SGHTA, CDR2 FQGNSA. CDR3 length: 15 amino acids. The CDR3 loop is CASSLGSIRDTEAFF. In DNA, the CDR3 is TGTGCCAGCAGCTTAGGGTCCATCAGGGACACTGAAGCTTTCTTT.

This clone was seen a few times. The chain is built from TRBV7-2 and TRBJ2-7; TRBD1 matches 11 bases. In germline, CDR1 is SGHTA, CDR2 FQGNSA. There are 15 residues in the CDR3. Germline trimming cut 5 bases from V and 7 bases from J; bases unmatched to any gene: 10. CDR3 region: CASSAGTGGMGEQYF. CDR3 sequence (DNA): TGTGCCAGCAGCGCCGGGACAGGGGGAATGGGTGAGCAGTACTTC.

The chain is built from TRBV6-6 and TRBJ1-1; weak D call: TRBD1 (5 bases). Germline CDR1 MNHNY, CDR2 SVGAGI (reference sequence). CDR3 size: 14 residues. V lost 6 bases and J lost 1, with 12 bases in between. The CDR3 sequence: CASSLGGGNTEAFF. In DNA, the CDR3 is TGTGCCAGCAGCCTCGGGGGGGGGAACACTGAAGCTTTCTTT.

This chain uses TRBV7-2 with TRBJ2-1; tentative D call: TRBD2 (6 bases). The ends were cut back, 5 bases at V and 2 bases at J, with 13 bases in the middle. Germline assignment: CDR1 SGHTA and CDR2 FQGNSA. This CDR3 is built from 15 residues. CDR3 protein: CASSPGGEAYNEQFF. The CDR3 nucleotides are TGTGCCAGCAGCCCTGGCGGGGAAGCCTACAATGAGCAGTTCTTC.

This chain's CDR3 is CASSPTGSPLHF. The CDR3 DNA sequence: TGTGCCAGTAGTCCCACCGGTTCACCCCTCCACTTT. The rearrangement uses TRBV19 and TRBJ1-6, with D unresolved. CDR1 is LNHDA, CDR2 SQIVND, per germline (reference sequence). The length of the CDR3 is 12 residues. V was trimmed by 5 bases and J by 9 bases, leaving 8 bases between them.

The sample holds one count of this clone. V is TRBV28 and J is TRBJ1-6; tentative D call: TRBD1 (5 bases). The length of the CDR3 is 20 residues. V lost 7 bases and J 1 base, leaving 26 bases between the germline ends. The germline V gene has CDR1 MDHEN and CDR2 SYDVKM. The CDR3 here is CASTSLARAVGKSYNSPLHF. Written as DNA, the CDR3 is TGTGCCAGCACCTCATTGGCCAGGGCCGTGGGGAAGTCCTATAATTCACCCCTCCACTTT.

The chain carries TRBV6-5 and TRBJ2-7, with TRBD1 matching over 8 bases. The V segment lost 0 bases and the J segment 4 bases; nucleotides outside the gene matches: 5. The CDR3 totals 15 residues. Germline values: CDR1 MNHEY, CDR2 SVGAGI. CDR3 coding DNA: TGTGCCAGCAGTTACTCGACAGGGGATTCGTACGAGCAGTACTTC. This encodes CASSYSTGDSYEQYF.

The chain has TRBV4-3 and TRBJ2-1; no firm D call. V gave up 0 bases and J gave up 1 base, with 13 bases separating them. The CDR3 is 17 residues long. The germline gives CDR1 LGHNA, CDR2 YSLEER. The CDR3 DNA follows: TGCGCCAGCAGCCAAGACACACCTTCCTTGTCCTACAATGAGCAGTTCTTC. Its translation: CASSQDTPSLSYNEQFF.

This clone has a count of ten or more. The J gene is TRBJ2-2, the V gene TRBV15; a weak D match, TRBD1 (7 bases). The CDR3 contains 15 residues. Trimming took 3 bases from V and 6 from J, leaving 14 bases between them. CDR1 is LNHNV, CDR2 YYDKDF, per germline (reference sequence). CDR3 sequence reads: CATSSIQGGAGELFF. CDR3 nucleotide sequence: TGTGCCACCAGCAGTATCCAGGGGGGAGCCGGGGAGCTGTTTTTT.

The V call is TRBV5-6, the J call TRBJ2-2, with D maybe TRBD2 (5 bases). The CDR3 is 15 amino acids. The V gene lost 3 bases and the J gene lost 5 bases, with 14 bases spanning the gap. Germline values: CDR1 SGHDT, CDR2 YYEEEE. The CDR3 spells CASSSGLPETGELFF. In DNA, the CDR3 is TGTGCCAGCAGCTCGGGATTGCCAGAAACCGGGGAGCTGTTTTTT.

The rearrangement links TRBV3-1 (or the pseudogene TRBV3-2) to TRBJ2-2, with 12 nucleotides matching TRBD2. Trimming cost V 10 bases and J 1 base; bases outside gene matches: 1. The CDR3 is 14 amino acids. Germline V CDR1 and CDR2: LGHDT, YNNKEL (reference sequence). The CDR3 nucleotides read TGTGCCACGGGACTAGCGGGGAACACCGGGGAGCTGTTTTTT. Its translation is CATGLAGNTGELFF.

This chain joins TRBV6-2 or TRBV6-3 and TRBJ2-2; D is unclear. Germline CDR1 reads MNHEY; CDR2 reads SVGEGT. V was clipped by 6 bases and J by 0 bases, with 14 bases between them. CDR3 length equals 16 residues. In DNA, the CDR3 is TGTGCCAGCAGCTTAGTCTTGGTCGCGAACACCGGGGAGCTGTTTTTT. Translation: CASSLVLVANTGELFF.

V and J are TRBV21-1 and TRBJ2-1; the table names TRBD2, a call not compared with the DNA. TRBV21-1 has pseudogene status. CDR3 size: 13 residues. The CDR3 nucleotides are TGTGCCAGCAGCAAAGTCGTCCACAATGAGCAGTTCTTC. Translation: CASSKVVHNEQFF.

V gene TRBV27 combines with J gene TRBJ2-5; 7 bases map to TRBD2. V was pared by 3 bases and J by 5 bases, with 18 bases of the junction left unmatched. CDR3 length: 18 amino acids. Per the germline V gene, CDR1 is MNHEY and CDR2 is SMNVEV (reference sequence). CDR3 protein: CASSFRYEGRGEGETQYF. DNA of the CDR3: TGTGCCAGCAGTTTTAGATATGAGGGGAGGGGAGAGGGGGAGACCCAGTACTTC.

V gene TRBV19 combines with J gene TRBJ1-2; the D gene is possibly TRBD1 (6 bases). V lost 3 bases and J lost 8, with 19 bases in between. Germline-derived CDR1 and CDR2 are LNHDA and SQIVND (reference sequence). The CDR3 has 15 residues. CDR3 region: CASSMSTGTMGGYTF. Here the CDR3 DNA reads TGTGCCAGTAGTATGTCGACAGGAACTATGGGAGGCTACACCTTC.